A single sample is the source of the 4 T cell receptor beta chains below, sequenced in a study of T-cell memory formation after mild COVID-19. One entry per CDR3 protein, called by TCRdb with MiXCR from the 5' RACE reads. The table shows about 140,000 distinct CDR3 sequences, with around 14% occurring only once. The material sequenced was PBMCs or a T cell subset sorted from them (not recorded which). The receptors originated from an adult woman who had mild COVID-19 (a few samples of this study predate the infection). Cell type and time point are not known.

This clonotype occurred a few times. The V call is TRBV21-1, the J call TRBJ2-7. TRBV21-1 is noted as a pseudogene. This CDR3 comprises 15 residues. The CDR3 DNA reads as TGTGCCAGCAGATATACTCGAGATGACAACGACGAGCAGTACTTC. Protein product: CASRYTRDDNDEQYF.

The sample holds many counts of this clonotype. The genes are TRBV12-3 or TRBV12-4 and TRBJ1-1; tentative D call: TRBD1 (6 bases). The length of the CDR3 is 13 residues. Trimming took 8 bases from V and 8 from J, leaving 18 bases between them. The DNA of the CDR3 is TGTGCCAGCGGCCTAGGGGGTTTAGGGGAAGCTTTCTTT. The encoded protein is CASGLGGLGEAFF.

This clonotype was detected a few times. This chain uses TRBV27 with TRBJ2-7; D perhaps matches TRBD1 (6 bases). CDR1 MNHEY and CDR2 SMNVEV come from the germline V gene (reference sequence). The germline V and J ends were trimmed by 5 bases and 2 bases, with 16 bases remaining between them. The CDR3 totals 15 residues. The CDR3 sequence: CASSQTGTIAYEQYF. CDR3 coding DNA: TGTGCCAGCAGTCAAACGGGGACAATAGCCTACGAGCAGTACTTC.

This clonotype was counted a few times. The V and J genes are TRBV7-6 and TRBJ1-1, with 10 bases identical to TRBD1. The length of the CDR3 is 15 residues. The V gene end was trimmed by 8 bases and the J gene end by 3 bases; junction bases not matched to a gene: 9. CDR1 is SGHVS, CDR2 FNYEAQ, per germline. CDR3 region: CASASRGTGDTEAFF. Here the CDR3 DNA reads TGTGCCAGCGCTAGCCGAGGGACAGGGGACACTGAAGCTTTCTTT.